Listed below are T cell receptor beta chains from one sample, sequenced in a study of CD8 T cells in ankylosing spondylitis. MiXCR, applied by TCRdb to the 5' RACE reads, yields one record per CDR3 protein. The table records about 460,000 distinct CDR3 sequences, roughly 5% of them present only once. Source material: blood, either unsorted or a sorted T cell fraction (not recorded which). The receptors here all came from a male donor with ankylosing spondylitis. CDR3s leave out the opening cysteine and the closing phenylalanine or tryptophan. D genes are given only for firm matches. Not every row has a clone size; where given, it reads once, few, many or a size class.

CDR3: ASSVSRDRGNQPQH
D: TRBD1
V: TRBV28
J: TRBJ1-5
size: many

CDR3: SVPGGQETQY
D: -
V: TRBV29-1
J: TRBJ2-5
size: many

CDR3: ASSVAAEMNTEAF
D: -
V: TRBV9
J: TRBJ1-1
size: many

CDR3: ASSLMDRVRETQY
D: TRBD1
V: TRBV5-1
J: TRBJ2-5
size: -

CDR3: SARKPGQGFYEQY
D: TRBD1
V: TRBV20-1
J: TRBJ2-7
size: many

CDR3: ASSPYYSRPAEGY
D: -
V: TRBV18
J: TRBJ2-7
size: -

CDR3: ASSLSMSAEPQH
D: -
V: TRBV7-9
J: TRBJ1-5
size: many

CDR3: SARFAAAQETQY
D: -
V: TRBV20-1
J: TRBJ2-5
size: many

CDR3: ASSQFTGTTEAF
D: -
V: TRBV3-1
J: TRBJ1-1
size: few

CDR3: SAGGGRNQPQH
D: -
V: TRBV20-1
J: TRBJ1-5
size: many

CDR3: ASSRGGPVEQY
D: TRBD2
V: TRBV12-3/TRBV12-4
J: TRBJ2-7
size: many

CDR3: ASSWQWTEAF
D: -
V: TRBV11-2
J: TRBJ1-1
size: many

CDR3: ASSGVLAGELF
D: -
V: TRBV6-4
J: TRBJ2-2
size: many

CDR3: ASSLDNYQPQH
D: -
V: TRBV11-2
J: TRBJ1-5
size: many

CDR3: ASSPGTRGGEKLF
D: -
V: TRBV5-1
J: TRBJ1-4
size: many

CDR3: ASSFLRGQSGYT
D: -
V: TRBV5-1
J: TRBJ1-2
size: -

CDR3: ASSLPDSGNTIY
D: -
V: TRBV5-1
J: TRBJ1-3
size: many

CDR3: ASSPELSNEKLF
D: -
V: TRBV6-1
J: TRBJ1-4
size: many

CDR3: ASSEGGRDTQY
D: TRBD2
V: TRBV9
J: TRBJ2-3
size: many

CDR3: ASSGLAGGADTQY
D: TRBD2
V: TRBV6-4
J: TRBJ2-3
size: many

CDR3: ASSGKGGTDTQY
D: -
V: TRBV4-3
J: TRBJ2-3
size: -

CDR3: ASSDSGGIAADTQY
D: TRBD2
V: TRBV25-1
J: TRBJ2-3
size: few

CDR3: SAASGGAETQY
D: TRBD2
V: TRBV20-1
J: TRBJ2-5
size: many

CDR3: ASSARQAAIQY
D: -
V: TRBV12-3/TRBV12-4
J: TRBJ2-4
size: many

CDR3: SARLAGSPYEQY
D: -
V: TRBV20-1
J: TRBJ2-7
size: many

CDR3: AIDRDGKNIQY
D: -
V: TRBV10-3
J: TRBJ2-4
size: many

CDR3: SADDRDQETQY
D: TRBD1
V: TRBV20-1
J: TRBJ2-5
size: many

CDR3: ASSYSGPFSGNTIY
D: -
V: TRBV6-5
J: TRBJ1-3
size: many

CDR3: ASSGRGERY
D: -
V: TRBV11-2
J: TRBJ2-5
size: many

CDR3: ASSERAEGNIQY
D: -
V: TRBV2
J: TRBJ2-4
size: few